The sequence of this T cell receptor (beta chain) was determined in a study of CDR3 diversity in severe acne. TCRdb ran MiXCR on the PCR reads and lists one entry per CDR3 protein. The data hold about 97,000 distinct CDR3 sequences, with more than 45% observed a single time. CDR1 is MNHEY and CDR2 is SMNVEV in the germline V gene (reference sequence). V dropped 5 bases and J dropped 4 bases, with 13 bases sitting between them. This CDR3 region has 14 residues. Sequenced input: blood. The origin of this receptor is a male donor with acne. The chain couples TRBV27 to TRBJ2-3, with TRBD2 as a possible D gene (5 bases). CDR3 nucleotide sequence: TGTGCCAGCAGTCCCCAGACTACCTCAGATACGCAGTATTTT. Translating gives CASSPQTTSDTQYF.